This T cell receptor beta chain was obtained from a study of CXCR3-negative and CXCR3-positive naive CD8 T cells. Overall study findings and caveats: CXCR3-positive naive cells carried more hydrophobic TRB CDR3s than CXCR3-negative ones. Memory CD8+ cells showed much lower diversity, while both naive subsets displayed comparably high diversity. Naive CXCR3-negative and CXCR3-positive cells had similar TRBV-TRBJ usage; memory differed.

Germline V gene sequence: CDR1 SEHNR, CDR2 FQNEAQ (reference sequence). The CDR3 length is 16 residues. Researchers prepared the TRB cDNA libraries using 5' RACE with UMI labels. Reprocessing the 5' RACE reads, TCRdb reports a single entry for every CDR3 protein and omits DNA. Its table records over 150,000 distinct CDR3 sequences. CD45RO-CCR7+CD27+CD95- defined naive CD8+ T cells. Concerning this clonotype: Its antigen is currently unknown.

This sequence originates from a human donor in good health. Some clones in this sample may be carry-over from other donors' samples. The sequencing input was naive CXCR3+ CD8+ T cells from blood. Regarding subset: CD45RO-CCR7+CD27+CD95- naive CD8+ T cells expressing CXCR3 (TNR3+). The chain is built from TRBV7-9 and TRBJ2-5; TCRdb's D gene call, TRBD1, goes unchecked for lack of DNA. CDR3 loop: CASSLDVGPGGGTQYF.